These T cell receptor beta chains were read from a single sample in a study of beta chain features in type 1 diabetes. Sequencing used immunoSEQ multiplex PCR; TCRdb keeps in-frame clones, though not all of them. This sample carries tens of thousands of clones, under 70% of them seen once, and the ten largest clones take about 1.1%. The sequenced sample consisted of stem cell memory CD4+ T cells from blood. These receptors all come from a woman between 40 and 55 years old with type 1 diabetes. CDR3s include the opening cysteine and the closing phenylalanine or tryptophan. D genes are given only for firm matches.

V gene	D gene	J gene	CDR3 protein
TRBV28	TRBD1	TRBJ2-2	CASLDRANTGELFF
TRBV7-6	TRBD1	TRBJ2-5	CASSLGTGVGQETQYF
TRBV10-3	TRBD1	TRBJ2-7	CAISAGQSSYEQYF
TRBV2	TRBD1	TRBJ1-4	CASRIGQGNEKLFF
TRBV5-6	.	TRBJ2-1	CASSPTPLFTGEQFF
TRBV2	.	TRBJ1-4	CASSLPEATNEKLFF
TRBV7-9	TRBD1	TRBJ1-1	CASSPRQGNTEAFF
TRBV7-2	.	TRBJ1-1	CASSFPPRNTEAFF
TRBV7-3	TRBD1	TRBJ1-1	CASSLQGDTEAFF
TRBV18	.	TRBJ2-5	CASSPPGARETQYF
TRBV28	TRBD1	TRBJ1-5	CAENRGEQPQHF
TRBV18	TRBD2	TRBJ2-7	CASSPAGTNEQYF
TRBV6-1	TRBD2	TRBJ2-7	CASSNLAGYSYEQYF
TRBV18	.	TRBJ1-4	CASSEQGRGEKLFF
TRBV28	.	TRBJ1-4	CASSQPGSEKLFF
TRBV7-2	.	TRBJ2-4	CASSLAAVAKNIQYF
TRBV7-9	.	TRBJ2-3	CASSRGAVTDTQYF
TRBV6-5	.	TRBJ1-5	CASTVTGGANQPQHF
TRBV5-1	.	TRBJ2-7	CASSLDYFGPYEQYF
TRBV28	.	TRBJ1-2	CASSLADYGYTF
TRBV7-2	.	TRBJ2-5	CASSFRGAGQETQYF
TRBV15	TRBD1	TRBJ1-1	CATSDRENTEAFF
TRBV5-4	.	TRBJ1-1	CASSLPQDTEAFF
TRBV4-2	TRBD2	TRBJ2-5	CASSQGSGVNQETQYF
TRBV4-1	.	TRBJ2-2	CASSHEGVLNTGELFF
TRBV7-2	TRBD2	TRBJ2-7	CASSPSAGASWEQYF
TRBV4-3	.	TRBJ2-7	CASSQGEGDEQYF
TRBV18	TRBD1	TRBJ1-1	CASSPRTGILAEAFF
TRBV28	.	TRBJ1-5	CASSLSRGSNQPQHF
TRBV7-2	.	TRBJ2-3	CASSLSGGNPDTQYF
TRBV2	.	TRBJ1-5	CASKTDVNQPQHF
TRBV19	.	.	CASSIAGGNYYEQYF
TRBV15	TRBD2	TRBJ2-1	CATSRDREDNEQFF
TRBV6-6	.	TRBJ2-7	CASSTPMAQRAEQYF
TRBV7-2	TRBD1	TRBJ1-5	CASSLVGGSGTGGQPQHF
TRBV7-3	.	TRBJ2-1	CASRPRGGSASSYNEQFF
TRBV29-1	TRBD1	TRBJ1-2	CSVLGGGANYGYTF
TRBV6-6	.	TRBJ2-3	CASSPRGTDTQYF
TRBV29-1	.	TRBJ2-7	CSVGGGFTGYEQYF
TRBV5-4	.	TRBJ1-1	CASRGGSGGDGSEAFF
TRBV19	.	TRBJ2-7	CASSTSGVEQYF